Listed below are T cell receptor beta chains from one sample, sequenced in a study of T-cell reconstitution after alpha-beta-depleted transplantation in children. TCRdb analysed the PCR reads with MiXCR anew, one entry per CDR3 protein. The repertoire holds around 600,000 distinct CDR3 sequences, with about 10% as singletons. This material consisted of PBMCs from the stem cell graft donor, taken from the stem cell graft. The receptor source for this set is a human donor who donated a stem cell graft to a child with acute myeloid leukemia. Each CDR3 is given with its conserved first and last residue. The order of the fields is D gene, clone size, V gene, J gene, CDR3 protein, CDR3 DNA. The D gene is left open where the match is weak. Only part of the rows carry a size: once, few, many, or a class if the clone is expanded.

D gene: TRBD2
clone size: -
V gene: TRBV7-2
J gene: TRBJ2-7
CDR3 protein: CASSLGVGGLNEQYF
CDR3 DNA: TGTGCCAGCAGCTTAGGAGTGGGAGGGCTGAACGAGCAGTACTTC

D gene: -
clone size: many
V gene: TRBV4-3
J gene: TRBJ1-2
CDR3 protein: CASSQEGGVFYGYTF
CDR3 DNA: TGCGCCAGCAGCCAAGAGGGAGGAGTGTTCTATGGCTACACCTTC

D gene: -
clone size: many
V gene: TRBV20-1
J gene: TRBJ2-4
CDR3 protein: CSASPRDLPLGNIQYF
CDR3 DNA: TGCAGTGCTAGTCCGAGGGACCTACCATTGGGAAACATTCAGTACTTC

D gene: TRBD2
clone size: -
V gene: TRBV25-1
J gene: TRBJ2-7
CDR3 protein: CASTPRTSGNPSYEQYF
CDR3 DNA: TGTGCCAGCACCCCCCGGACTAGCGGGAACCCGTCCTACGAGCAGTACTTC

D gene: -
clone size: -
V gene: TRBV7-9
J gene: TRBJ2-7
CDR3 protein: CASSLGSPGAYEQYF
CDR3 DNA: TGTGCCAGCAGCTTAGGGTCGCCGGGGGCCTACGAGCAGTACTTC

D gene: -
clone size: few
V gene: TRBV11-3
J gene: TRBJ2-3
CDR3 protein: CASSRTWAELDTQYF
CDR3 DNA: TGTGCCAGCAGTCGGACGTGGGCAGAATTGGATACGCAGTATTTT

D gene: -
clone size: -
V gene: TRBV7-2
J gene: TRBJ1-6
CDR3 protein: CASSARGPALHF
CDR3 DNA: TGTGCCAGCAGCGCACGGGGTCCCGCCCTCCACTTT

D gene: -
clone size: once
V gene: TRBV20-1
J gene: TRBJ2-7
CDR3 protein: CSARGDGDRYEQYF
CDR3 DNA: TGCAGTGCTAGAGGTGATGGGGATCGGTACGAGCAGTACTTC

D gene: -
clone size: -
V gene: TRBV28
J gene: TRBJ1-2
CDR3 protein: CASRMRRRMDYGYTF
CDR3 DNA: TGTGCCAGCAGGATGAGGAGGCGAATGGACTATGGCTACACCTTC

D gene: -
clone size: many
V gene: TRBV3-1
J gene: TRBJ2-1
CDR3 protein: CASSQDRPNYNEQFF
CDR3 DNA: TGTGCCAGCAGCCAAGATCGGCCAAACTACAATGAGCAGTTCTTC

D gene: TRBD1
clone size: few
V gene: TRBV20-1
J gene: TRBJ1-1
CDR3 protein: CSARTRTGPLTEAFF
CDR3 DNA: TGCAGTGCTAGAACGAGGACAGGGCCGCTAACTGAAGCTTTCTTT

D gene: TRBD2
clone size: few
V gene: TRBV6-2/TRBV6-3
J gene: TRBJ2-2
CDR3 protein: CASTPPAGRESLAGELFF
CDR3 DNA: TGTGCCAGCACTCCCCCCGCGGGGCGGGAGTCCCTCGCCGGGGAGCTGTTTTTT

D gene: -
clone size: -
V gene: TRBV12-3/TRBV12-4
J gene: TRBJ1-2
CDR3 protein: CASSWGTGGYTF
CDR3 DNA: TGTGCCAGCAGTTGGGGTACCGGGGGCTACACCTTC

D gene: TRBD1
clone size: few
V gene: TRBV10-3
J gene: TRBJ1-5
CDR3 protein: CAIRGGQGENQPQHF
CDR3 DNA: TGTGCCATCAGGGGGGGACAGGGGGAAAATCAGCCCCAGCATTTT

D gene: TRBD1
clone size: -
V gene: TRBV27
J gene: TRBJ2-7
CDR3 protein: CASSLGTGRLEQYF
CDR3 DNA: TGTGCCAGCAGTTTGGGGACAGGGCGTCTCGAGCAGTACTTC

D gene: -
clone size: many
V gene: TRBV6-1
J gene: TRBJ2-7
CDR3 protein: CASSEQGGYEQYF
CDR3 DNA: TGTGCCAGCAGTGAACAGGGCGGGTACGAGCAGTACTTC

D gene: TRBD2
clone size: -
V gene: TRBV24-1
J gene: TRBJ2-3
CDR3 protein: CATSDLEGLAAADTDTQYF
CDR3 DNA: TGTGCCACCAGTGATTTGGAGGGACTAGCGGCTGCTGACACAGATACGCAGTATTTT

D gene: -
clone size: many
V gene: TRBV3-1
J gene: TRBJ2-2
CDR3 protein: CASSQVAQMAGINTGELFF
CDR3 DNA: TGTGCCAGCAGCCAGGTCGCGCAGATGGCCGGGATTAACACCGGGGAGCTGTTTTTT

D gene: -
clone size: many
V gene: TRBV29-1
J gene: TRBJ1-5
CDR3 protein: CSGATGRDQPQHF
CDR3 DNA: TGCAGCGGGGCGACGGGTCGGGATCAGCCCCAGCATTTT

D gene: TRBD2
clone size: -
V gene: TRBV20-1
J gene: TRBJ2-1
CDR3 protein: CSARVRLAGVHEQFF
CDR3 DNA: TGCAGTGCTAGAGTACGGCTAGCGGGAGTTCATGAGCAGTTCTTC

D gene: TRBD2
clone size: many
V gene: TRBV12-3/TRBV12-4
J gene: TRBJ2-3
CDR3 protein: CASSLTGGGDTQYF
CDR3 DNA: TGTGCCAGCAGTTTAACGGGAGGAGGAGATACGCAGTATTTT

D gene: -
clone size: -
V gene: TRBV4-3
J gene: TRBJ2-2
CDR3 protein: CASSQVALAATGELFF
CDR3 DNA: TGCGCCAGCAGCCAAGTCGCGCTAGCCGCTACCGGGGAGCTGTTTTTT

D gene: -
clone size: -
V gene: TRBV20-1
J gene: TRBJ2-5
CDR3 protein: CSARDPRAQYF
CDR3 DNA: TGCAGTGCTAGAGATCCCCGGGCCCAGTACTTC

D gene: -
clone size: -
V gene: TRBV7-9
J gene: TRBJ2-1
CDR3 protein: CASSVKGEQFF
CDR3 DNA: TGTGCCAGCAGCGTAAAGGGGGAGCAGTTCTTC

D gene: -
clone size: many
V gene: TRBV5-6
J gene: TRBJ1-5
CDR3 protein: CASSLRQAVLYSNQPQHF
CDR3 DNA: TGTGCCAGCAGCTTAAGACAGGCGGTCCTCTATAGCAATCAGCCCCAGCATTTT

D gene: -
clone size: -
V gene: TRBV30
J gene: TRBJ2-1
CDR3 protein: CAWSVLSGSYNEQFF
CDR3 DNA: TGTGCCTGGAGTGTACTAAGCGGTTCCTACAATGAGCAGTTCTTC

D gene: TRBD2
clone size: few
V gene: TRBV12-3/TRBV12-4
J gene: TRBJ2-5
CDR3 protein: CASSRGGGLQETQYF
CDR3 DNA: TGTGCCAGCAGTCGTGGGGGGGGTCTCCAAGAGACCCAGTACTTC

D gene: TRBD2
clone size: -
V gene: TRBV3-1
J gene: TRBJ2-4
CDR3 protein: CASSQDLSLAGVHIQYF
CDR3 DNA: TGTGCCAGCAGCCAAGATCTCAGCCTAGCGGGAGTCCACATTCAGTACTTC

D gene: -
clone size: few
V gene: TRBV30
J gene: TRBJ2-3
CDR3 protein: CAWGPGVGTDTQYF
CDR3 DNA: TGTGCCTGGGGGCCGGGGGTGGGCACAGATACGCAGTATTTT

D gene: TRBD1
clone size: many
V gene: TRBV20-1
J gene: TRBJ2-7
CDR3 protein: CSAKGTGEFYEQYF
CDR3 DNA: TGCAGTGCTAAAGGGACAGGGGAGTTCTACGAGCAGTACTTC

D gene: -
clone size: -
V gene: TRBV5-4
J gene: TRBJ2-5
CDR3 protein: CASSLGVAETQYF
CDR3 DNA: TGTGCCAGCAGCCTCGGGGTAGCAGAGACCCAGTACTTC

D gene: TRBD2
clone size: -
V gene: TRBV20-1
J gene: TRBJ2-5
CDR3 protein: CSARDSGTSGKGTQYF
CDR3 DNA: TGCAGTGCTAGAGACTCCGGGACTAGCGGGAAGGGTACCCAGTACTTC

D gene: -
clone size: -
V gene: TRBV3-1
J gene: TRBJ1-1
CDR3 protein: CASSPRGGGTEAFF
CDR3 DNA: TGTGCCAGCAGCCCGCGGGGAGGGGGAACTGAAGCTTTCTTT

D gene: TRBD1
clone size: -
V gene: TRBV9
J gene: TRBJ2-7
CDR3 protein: CASSATGVSSYEQYF
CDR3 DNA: TGTGCCAGCAGCGCGACAGGGGTTTCCTCCTACGAGCAGTACTTC

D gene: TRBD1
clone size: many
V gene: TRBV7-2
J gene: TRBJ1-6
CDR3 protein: CASSLGTEAYSPLHF
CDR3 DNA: TGTGCCAGCAGCCTAGGGACAGAAGCTTATTCACCCCTCCACTTT

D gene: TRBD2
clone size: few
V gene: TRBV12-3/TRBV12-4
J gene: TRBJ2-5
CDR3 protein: CASSFSGRGETQYF
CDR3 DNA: TGTGCCAGCAGTTTTAGCGGGAGAGGGGAGACCCAGTACTTC

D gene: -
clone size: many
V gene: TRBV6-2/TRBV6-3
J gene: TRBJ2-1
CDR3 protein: CASGTPRRPYNEQFF
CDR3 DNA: TGTGCCAGCGGAACCCCCAGGAGACCATACAATGAGCAGTTCTTC

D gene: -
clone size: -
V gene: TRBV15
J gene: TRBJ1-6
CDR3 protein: CATSRTAGVYSPLHF
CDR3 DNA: TGTGCCACCAGCAGGACGGCAGGGGTATATTCACCCCTCCACTTT

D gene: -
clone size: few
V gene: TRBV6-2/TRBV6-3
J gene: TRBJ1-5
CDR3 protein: CASSFPGGQPQHF
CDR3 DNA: TGTGCCAGCAGTTTCCCGGGGGGTCAGCCCCAGCATTTT

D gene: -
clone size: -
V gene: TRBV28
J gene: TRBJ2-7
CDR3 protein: CASSLPLGEQYF
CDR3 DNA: TGTGCCAGCAGTTTACCTTTGGGCGAGCAGTACTTC

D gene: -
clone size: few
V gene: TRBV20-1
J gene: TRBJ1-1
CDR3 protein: CSARPTLAGLQNTEAFF
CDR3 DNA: TGCAGTGCTAGACCAACCTTGGCGGGACTACAGAACACTGAAGCTTTCTTT

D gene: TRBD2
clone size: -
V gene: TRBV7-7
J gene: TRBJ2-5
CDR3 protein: CASSLDPTGLAGVETQYF
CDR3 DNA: TGTGCTAGCAGCTTAGATCCCACGGGACTAGCGGGAGTCGAGACCCAGTACTTC

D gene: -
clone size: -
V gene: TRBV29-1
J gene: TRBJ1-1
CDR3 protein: CSHHGSGHPLNTEAFF
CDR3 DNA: TGCAGCCACCATGGCAGTGGCCACCCGTTGAACACTGAAGCTTTCTTT

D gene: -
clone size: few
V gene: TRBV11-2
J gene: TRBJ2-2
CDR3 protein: CASSHKLTGELFF
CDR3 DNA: TGTGCCAGCAGCCATAAACTAACCGGGGAGCTGTTTTTT

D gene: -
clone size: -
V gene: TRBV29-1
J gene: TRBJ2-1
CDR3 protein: CSVERPSRRNEQFF
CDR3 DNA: TGCAGCGTTGAAAGACCTTCCCGGCGGAATGAGCAGTTCTTC

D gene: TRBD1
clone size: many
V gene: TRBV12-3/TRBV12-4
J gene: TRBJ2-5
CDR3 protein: CASSTGTGQETQYF
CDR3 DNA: TGTGCCAGCAGTACGGGGACAGGACAAGAGACCCAGTACTTC

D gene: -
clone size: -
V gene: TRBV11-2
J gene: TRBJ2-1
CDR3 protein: CASSSRTDEQFF
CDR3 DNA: TGTGCCAGCAGCAGCCGGACAGATGAGCAGTTCTTC

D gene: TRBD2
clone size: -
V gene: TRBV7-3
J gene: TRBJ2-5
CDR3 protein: CASSLGLAEKSETQYF
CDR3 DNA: TGTGCCAGCAGCCTCGGACTAGCGGAAAAGAGTGAGACCCAGTACTTC

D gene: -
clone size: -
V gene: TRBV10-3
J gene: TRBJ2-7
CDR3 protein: CAFRVAGTSGEQYF
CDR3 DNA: TGTGCCTTCAGGGTGGCGGGAACATCCGGGGAGCAGTACTTC

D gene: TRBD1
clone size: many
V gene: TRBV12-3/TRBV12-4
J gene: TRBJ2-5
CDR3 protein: CASSFGAGGSREETQYF
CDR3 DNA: TGTGCCAGCAGTTTCGGGGCAGGGGGCTCGAGAGAGGAGACCCAGTACTTC

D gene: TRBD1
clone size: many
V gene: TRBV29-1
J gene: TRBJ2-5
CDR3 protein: CSVDTGAKETQYF
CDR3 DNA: TGCAGCGTTGATACAGGGGCAAAGGAGACCCAGTACTTC